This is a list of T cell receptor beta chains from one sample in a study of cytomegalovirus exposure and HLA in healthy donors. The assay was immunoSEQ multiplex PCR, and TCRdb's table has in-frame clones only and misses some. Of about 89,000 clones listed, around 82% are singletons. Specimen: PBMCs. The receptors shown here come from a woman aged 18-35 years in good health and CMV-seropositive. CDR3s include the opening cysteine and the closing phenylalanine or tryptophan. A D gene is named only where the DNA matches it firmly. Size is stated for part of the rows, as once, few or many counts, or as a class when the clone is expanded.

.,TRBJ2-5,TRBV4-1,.,CASSPTPRDNQETQYF,TGCGCCAGCAGCCCAACACCCCGGGACAACCAAGAGACCCAGTACTTC
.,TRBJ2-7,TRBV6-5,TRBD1,CASSYGDREGEEQYF,TGTGCCAGCAGTTACGGGGACAGGGAAGGTGAAGAGCAGTACTTC
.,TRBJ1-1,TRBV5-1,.,CASSTGRDTEAFF,TGCGCCAGCAGTACGGGCAGGGACACTGAAGCTTTCTTT
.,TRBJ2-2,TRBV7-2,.,CASSPRGGYTGELFF,TGTGCCAGCAGCCCCCGTGGCGGATACACCGGGGAGCTGTTTTTT
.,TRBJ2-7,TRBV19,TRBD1,CATKGRDSSYEQYF,TGTGCCACCAAGGGCCGGGACAGCTCCTACGAGCAGTACTTC
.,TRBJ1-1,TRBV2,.,CASSRREGAFF,TGTGCCAGCAGCCGCAGGGAAGGGGCTTTCTTT
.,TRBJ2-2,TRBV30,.,CAWSGSTGELFF,TGTGCCTGGAGCGGGAGCACCGGGGAGCTGTTTTTT
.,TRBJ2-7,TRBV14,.,CASSQGGRIPYEQYF,TGTGCCAGCAGCCAAGGAGGGAGGATCCCCTACGAGCAGTACTTC
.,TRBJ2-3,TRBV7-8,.,CASSLDRDTDTQYF,TGTGCCAGCAGCTTAGACAGGGATACAGATACGCAGTATTTT
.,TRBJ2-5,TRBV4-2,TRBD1,CASSRDRVQKTQYF,TGTGCCAGCAGCCGCGACAGGGTACAAAAGACCCAGTACTTC
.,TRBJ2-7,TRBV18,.,CASSLLGHNSYEQYF,TGTGCCAGCTCACTTCTGGGACATAACTCCTACGAGCAGTACTTC
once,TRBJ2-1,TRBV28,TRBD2,CASSLFTGTSNEQFF,TGTGCCAGCAGTTTATTTACCGGGACTAGCAATGAGCAGTTCTTC
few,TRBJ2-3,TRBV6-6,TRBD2,CASTQTSGGLTDTQYF,TGTGCCAGCACCCAAACCTCGGGGGGATTAACAGATACGCAGTATTTT
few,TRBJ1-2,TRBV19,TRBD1,CASSPQTGSGYTF,TGTGCCAGTAGCCCACAGACAGGGAGCGGCTACACCTTC